This T cell receptor (beta chain) came from a study of CD8 T cells in Susac syndrome. In its sample, this clonotype was seen a few times. The antigen is unknown. cDNA came from roughly 0.53 to 1 ug RNA primed by random hexamers. TCRdb redid the calling of the immunoSEQ multiplex PCR reads with MiXCR, one entry per CDR3 protein. The sample lists about 150,000 distinct CDR3 sequences, 85% to 95% seen once, with more than 0.15% in the top ten. Study results and caveats: As the study acknowledged, the number of individuals in its TCR sequencing and HLA analysis was relatively small. Susac-specific public clones were found in both the total CD8+ and the CD8+ TEMRA repertoires, with around 17 in the former and 4 to 6 in the latter.

There are 12 residues in the CDR3. V lost 3 bases, J lost 4 bases, and 7 bases lay in between. Recently defined diagnostic criteria classed the Susac syndrome patients as definite or probable. The clonotype comes from a human donor with Susac syndrome. Sequenced material: CD8+ T cells from PBMCs. The gene calls are TRBV12-3 or TRBV12-4 and TRBJ2-7; D ambiguous. CDR3: CASSLDLYEQYF. Written as DNA, the CDR3 is TGTGCCAGCAGTTTGGACCTTTACGAGCAGTACTTC.